A selection of T cell receptor beta chains follows, all from one sample in a study of T cells in tuberculosis. Clones were sequenced by immunoSEQ multiplex PCR, and TCRdb holds only the in-frame ones, with some missing. Here the sample spans about 49,000 clones, roughly 96% being singletons. The material was PBMCs, obtained at tuberculosis diagnosis. Every receptor here comes from an adult with tuberculosis. The CDR3 runs from the conserved cysteine through the conserved F or W. A D gene is named only where the DNA matches it firmly. Where a row states a size, it is once, few, many or the class of an expanded clone; other rows omit it.

j_call	clone_size	v_call	d_call	cdr3_aa	cdr3_nt
TRBJ2-1	once	TRBV27	TRBD2	CASRPTGGLALNEQFF	TGTGCCAGCAGGCCAACCGGGGGACTAGCGCTCAATGAGCAGTTCTTC
TRBJ2-3	.	TRBV10-2	.	CAGLPGQRADTQYF	TGCGCCGGTTTACCGGGACAAAGGGCAGATACGCAGTATTTT
TRBJ2-7	.	TRBV4-3	TRBD2	CASSQDGSGGTYEQYF	TGCGCCAGCAGCCAAGATGGCAGCGGGGGAACCTACGAGCAGTACTTC
TRBJ2-7	.	TRBV6-1	TRBD2	CASTPWSGSYEQYF	TGTGCCAGCACTCCGTGGAGCGGGAGCTACGAGCAGTACTTC
TRBJ2-7	.	TRBV2	.	CASSDGRFSSYEQYF	TGTGCCAGCAGTGATGGTCGTTTTAGCTCCTACGAGCAGTACTTC
TRBJ2-1	.	TRBV5-4	TRBD1	CASSLGDRSSYNEQFF	TGTGCCAGCAGCTTGGGGGACAGGAGCTCCTACAATGAGCAGTTCTTC
TRBJ1-1	.	TRBV19	TRBD1	CASMVRDRASMNTEAFF	TGTGCCAGTATGGTCCGGGACAGGGCGAGCATGAACACTGAAGCTTTCTTT
TRBJ2-3	.	TRBV2	.	CASKARSTDTQYF	TGTGCCAGCAAAGCTAGGAGCACAGATACGCAGTATTTT
TRBJ2-3	.	TRBV7-2	TRBD2	CASTPLAGTTDTQYF	TGTGCCAGCACCCCACTAGCGGGAACAACAGATACGCAGTATTTT
TRBJ2-3	.	TRBV6-4	TRBD2	CASSLAGGTDTQYF	TGTGCCAGTTCACTAGCGGGAGGAACAGATACGCAGTATTTT